This is a list of T cell receptor beta chains from one sample in a study of shared T cell receptors in the human thymus. Sequencing was performed with immunoSEQ multiplex PCR; in TCRdb, only in-frame clones are kept and a portion is missing. The sample has about 660,000 clones, 70% to 90% seen once; the top ten hold 0.0094%. These records were also assigned to another study, of human thymus T cells.

Sequenced input: thymocytes. These receptors all come from a boy in the first two years of life with a congenital heart defect. Each CDR3 is given with its conserved first and last residue. The D gene is left open where the match is weak. For some rows the clone size is stated as once, few or many, or as a class when expanded; others skip it.

j_gene: TRBJ2-5; d_gene: .; v_gene: TRBV19; abundance: .; CDR3nt: TGTGCCAGTAGTGCCCGGCGCGGGGAGGCAGAGACCCAGTACTTC; CDR3aa: CASSARRGEAETQYF
j_gene: TRBJ2-7; d_gene: .; v_gene: TRBV5-6; abundance: .; CDR3nt: TGTGCCAGCAGTCCGGACAGATCCTACGAGCAGTACTTC; CDR3aa: CASSPDRSYEQYF
j_gene: TRBJ2-5; d_gene: .; v_gene: TRBV9; abundance: .; CDR3nt: TGTGCCAGCAGCGGGGGAGAGAAAGAGACCCAGTACTTC; CDR3aa: CASSGGEKETQYF
j_gene: TRBJ1-3; d_gene: .; v_gene: TRBV21-1; abundance: .; CDR3nt: TGTGCCAGCAGCAAAGTGAGGGGGCAGGATTCAGCTGGAAACACCATATATTTT; CDR3aa: CASSKVRGQDSAGNTIYF
j_gene: TRBJ1-2; d_gene: .; v_gene: TRBV4-1; abundance: .; CDR3nt: TGCGCCAGCAGCCCCAGCAACAGGCGTGCTCTCTATGGCTACACCTTC; CDR3aa: CASSPSNRRALYGYTF
j_gene: TRBJ2-7; d_gene: TRBD1; v_gene: TRBV6-1; abundance: .; CDR3nt: TGTGCCACCAAAACCGGACAGGGGCCATCCTACGAGCAGTACTTC; CDR3aa: CATKTGQGPSYEQYF
j_gene: TRBJ2-2; d_gene: .; v_gene: TRBV19; abundance: .; CDR3nt: TGTGCCAGTAGTATCTCCCGGGGATACGCCGGGGAGCTGTTTTTT; CDR3aa: CASSISRGYAGELFF
j_gene: TRBJ2-1; d_gene: TRBD2; v_gene: TRBV5-1; abundance: .; CDR3nt: TGCGCCAGCAGCCACCCCGGGACTAGCGGGAATGACAATGAGCAGTTCTTC; CDR3aa: CASSHPGTSGNDNEQFF
j_gene: TRBJ2-5; d_gene: .; v_gene: TRBV4-1; abundance: .; CDR3nt: TGCGCCAGCAGCCAAGGCGGCCGCCGAGAGACCCAGTACTTC; CDR3aa: CASSQGGRRETQYF
j_gene: TRBJ1-3; d_gene: .; v_gene: TRBV14; abundance: few; CDR3nt: TGTGCCAGCAGCCAGGGAGGAGTGAAGAGCTCTGGAAACACCATATATTTT; CDR3aa: CASSQGGVKSSGNTIYF
j_gene: TRBJ2-7; d_gene: TRBD1; v_gene: TRBV4-3; abundance: .; CDR3nt: TGCGCCAGCAGCCAAGAACCCGCAGGGGGCGCGTACGAGCAGTACTTC; CDR3aa: CASSQEPAGGAYEQYF
j_gene: TRBJ1-5; d_gene: .; v_gene: TRBV30; abundance: .; CDR3nt: TGTGCCTGGAGTTATCAGGGTCGGCAGCCCCAGCATTTT; CDR3aa: CAWSYQGRQPQHF
j_gene: TRBJ2-7; d_gene: TRBD1; v_gene: TRBV5-6; abundance: .; CDR3nt: TGTGCCAGCAGCGGAAGGGCCGGGACAGGACGCGAGCAGTACTTC; CDR3aa: CASSGRAGTGREQYF
j_gene: TRBJ1-5; d_gene: TRBD1; v_gene: TRBV27; abundance: .; CDR3nt: TGTGCCAGCAGTTACAGGGGCGGTAGCAATCAGCCCCAGCATTTT; CDR3aa: CASSYRGGSNQPQHF
j_gene: TRBJ2-5; d_gene: TRBD2; v_gene: TRBV28; abundance: .; CDR3nt: TGTGCCAGCAGTCCGTTTCCGGGACTAGCGGGAGGAGGGGAGACCCAGTACTTC; CDR3aa: CASSPFPGLAGGGETQYF
j_gene: TRBJ2-3; d_gene: .; v_gene: TRBV2; abundance: .; CDR3nt: TGTGCCAGCCAAACCAAAGCGGGCACAGATACGCAGTATTTT; CDR3aa: CASQTKAGTDTQYF
j_gene: TRBJ2-7; d_gene: TRBD2; v_gene: TRBV11-2; abundance: .; CDR3nt: TGTGCCAGCAGCTTAGAGACTAGCGGGAGCTCCTACGAGCAGTACTTC; CDR3aa: CASSLETSGSSYEQYF
j_gene: TRBJ1-3; d_gene: .; v_gene: TRBV5-6; abundance: .; CDR3nt: TGTGCCAGCAGCTTGGCAGGCCCGTATGGAAACACCATATATTTT; CDR3aa: CASSLAGPYGNTIYF
j_gene: TRBJ1-1; d_gene: TRBD1; v_gene: TRBV11-2; abundance: .; CDR3nt: TGTGCCAGCAGCTTAGAGAGGGGGCTAAACACTGAAGCTTTCTTT; CDR3aa: CASSLERGLNTEAFF
j_gene: TRBJ2-7; d_gene: .; v_gene: TRBV4-1; abundance: .; CDR3nt: TGCGCCAGCAGCCAAGAGGTCAGGGTATCGTACGAGCAGTACTTC; CDR3aa: CASSQEVRVSYEQYF
j_gene: TRBJ2-1; d_gene: TRBD2; v_gene: TRBV19; abundance: .; CDR3nt: TGTGCCAGTATCCCGGCTAGCGGGAGACATGAGCAGTTCTTC; CDR3aa: CASIPASGRHEQFF
j_gene: TRBJ1-5; d_gene: .; v_gene: TRBV18; abundance: .; CDR3nt: TGTGCCAGCTCACCCCGGGCGGGACAGCCCCAGCATTTT; CDR3aa: CASSPRAGQPQHF
j_gene: TRBJ2-7; d_gene: TRBD1; v_gene: TRBV27; abundance: .; CDR3nt: TGTGGGACAAACAGGGGAGCCACCTACGAGCAGTACTTC; CDR3aa: CGTNRGATYEQYF
j_gene: TRBJ2-4; d_gene: .; v_gene: TRBV5-4; abundance: .; CDR3nt: TGTGCCAGCAGCTTAATCGCCATGCGGGGTCCAATTTCCAAAAACATTCAGTACTTC; CDR3aa: CASSLIAMRGPISKNIQYF
j_gene: TRBJ2-7; d_gene: .; v_gene: TRBV5-8; abundance: .; CDR3nt: TGTGCCAGCAGCTTTACCCCACACTACGAGCAGTACTTC; CDR3aa: CASSFTPHYEQYF
j_gene: TRBJ2-3; d_gene: TRBD2; v_gene: TRBV29-1; abundance: .; CDR3nt: TGCAGCGTCGGGACTAGCGGGAGAGCAAGCACAGATACGCAGTATTTT; CDR3aa: CSVGTSGRASTDTQYF
j_gene: TRBJ2-7; d_gene: TRBD1; v_gene: TRBV18; abundance: .; CDR3nt: TGTGCCAGCTCACCCACAGGGGAGAAATCCTACGAGCAGTACTTC; CDR3aa: CASSPTGEKSYEQYF
j_gene: TRBJ1-2; d_gene: .; v_gene: TRBV11-2; abundance: .; CDR3nt: TGTGCCAGCAGCCTTTATTACGGGAGCCTCTATGGCTACACCTTC; CDR3aa: CASSLYYGSLYGYTF
j_gene: TRBJ2-3; d_gene: TRBD2; v_gene: TRBV5-4; abundance: .; CDR3nt: TGTGCCAGCAGCTTGGTGGTTAGCGGGGACTACCGCACAGATACGCAGTATTTT; CDR3aa: CASSLVVSGDYRTDTQYF
j_gene: TRBJ2-1; d_gene: TRBD1; v_gene: TRBV28; abundance: .; CDR3nt: TGTGCCAGCAGTTTAATTTATCCTAGGACAGGCTCCTACAATGAGCAGTTCTTC; CDR3aa: CASSLIYPRTGSYNEQFF
j_gene: TRBJ1-1; d_gene: .; v_gene: TRBV4-1; abundance: .; CDR3nt: TGCGCCAGCAGCCAAGATGGGTCTGTGACAGGTACTGAAGCTTTCTTT; CDR3aa: CASSQDGSVTGTEAFF
j_gene: TRBJ2-7; d_gene: TRBD1; v_gene: TRBV5-8; abundance: .; CDR3nt: TGTGCCAGCCGAGGACAGGGCCAACCCTACGAGCAGTACTTC; CDR3aa: CASRGQGQPYEQYF
j_gene: TRBJ2-1; d_gene: TRBD2; v_gene: TRBV5-1; abundance: .; CDR3nt: TGCGCCAGCAGCTTGGGGGTTAGCGGGAGAAGGCTCTACAATGAGCAGTTCTTC; CDR3aa: CASSLGVSGRRLYNEQFF
j_gene: TRBJ2-1; d_gene: TRBD2; v_gene: TRBV28; abundance: .; CDR3nt: TGTGCCAGCAGTTTAAGGCGGGGGGGTAGCTCCTACAATGAGCAGTTCTTC; CDR3aa: CASSLRRGGSSYNEQFF
j_gene: TRBJ2-7; d_gene: TRBD2; v_gene: TRBV28; abundance: .; CDR3nt: TGTGCCAGCAGTTCCGGGACTAGCGAGAAGTACGAGCAGTACTTC; CDR3aa: CASSSGTSEKYEQYF
j_gene: TRBJ2-1; d_gene: .; v_gene: TRBV4-1; abundance: .; CDR3nt: TGCGCCAGCAGCCAAGTTGTGCGGGGAGATTACAATGAGCAGTTCTTC; CDR3aa: CASSQVVRGDYNEQFF
j_gene: TRBJ1-4; d_gene: .; v_gene: TRBV4-2; abundance: .; CDR3nt: TGTGCCAGCAGCCAAGAGTACGGTTCCGCAACTAATGAAAAACTGTTTTTT; CDR3aa: CASSQEYGSATNEKLFF
j_gene: TRBJ1-2; d_gene: .; v_gene: TRBV28; abundance: .; CDR3nt: TGTGTCGGGAGGAGTAACTATGGCTACACCTTC; CDR3aa: CVGRSNYGYTF
j_gene: TRBJ2-7; d_gene: .; v_gene: TRBV5-5; abundance: .; CDR3nt: TGTGCCAGCAGCCCTACTAGAGGTGGCGAGCAGTACTTC; CDR3aa: CASSPTRGGEQYF
j_gene: TRBJ2-1; d_gene: .; v_gene: TRBV7-2; abundance: .; CDR3nt: TGTGCCAGCAGCCCGGGACATTACAATGAGCAGTTCTTC; CDR3aa: CASSPGHYNEQFF
j_gene: TRBJ1-1; d_gene: .; v_gene: TRBV14; abundance: .; CDR3nt: TGTGCCAGCAGCCCCCCCAGGTCAAAGAACACTGAAGCTTTCTTT; CDR3aa: CASSPPRSKNTEAFF
j_gene: TRBJ1-1; d_gene: TRBD1; v_gene: TRBV11-2; abundance: .; CDR3nt: TGTGCCAGCAGCTTCCGGACAGGACACTACACTGAAGCTTTCTTT; CDR3aa: CASSFRTGHYTEAFF
j_gene: TRBJ2-1; d_gene: TRBD2; v_gene: TRBV30; abundance: .; CDR3nt: TGTGCCTGGAGTCCTAGCGGGAGCGGTGAGCAGTTCTTC; CDR3aa: CAWSPSGSGEQFF
j_gene: TRBJ1-2; d_gene: .; v_gene: TRBV7-8; abundance: .; CDR3nt: TGTGCCAGCAGCTCGAGCCAGGGAAGGGGGTATGGCTACACCTTC; CDR3aa: CASSSSQGRGYGYTF
j_gene: TRBJ2-6; d_gene: .; v_gene: TRBV6-1; abundance: .; CDR3nt: TGTGCCAGCAGCCAGGGTCCTGGGGCCAACGTCCTGACTTTC; CDR3aa: CASSQGPGANVLTF
j_gene: TRBJ2-2; d_gene: .; v_gene: TRBV15; abundance: .; CDR3nt: TGTGCCACCAGCAGAGATCTAGGTCCCTACGGGGAGCTGTTTTTT; CDR3aa: CATSRDLGPYGELFF
j_gene: TRBJ1-3; d_gene: TRBD1; v_gene: TRBV6-5; abundance: .; CDR3nt: TGTGCCAGCAGCGCCACAGGGGACGGAAATACCATATATTTT; CDR3aa: CASSATGDGNTIYF
j_gene: TRBJ2-7; d_gene: TRBD1; v_gene: TRBV14; abundance: .; CDR3nt: TGTGCCAGCAGCCCCGACAGGGTTCCTTCCTACGAGCAGTACTTC; CDR3aa: CASSPDRVPSYEQYF
j_gene: TRBJ2-5; d_gene: .; v_gene: TRBV1; abundance: .; CDR3nt: TGCACCAGCAGCCCTACCTCGGGGGGCGACAGTTACCAAGAGACCCAGTACTTC; CDR3aa: CTSSPTSGGDSYQETQYF
j_gene: TRBJ2-7; d_gene: TRBD1; v_gene: TRBV20-1; abundance: .; CDR3nt: TGCAGTGCTGACAGGGGGGAAGAGCAGTACTTC; CDR3aa: CSADRGEEQYF
j_gene: TRBJ1-1; d_gene: .; v_gene: TRBV7-4; abundance: .; CDR3nt: TGTGCCAGCAGCTCTGGGGGGGACAAACTTAACACTGAAGCTTTCTTT; CDR3aa: CASSSGGDKLNTEAFF
j_gene: TRBJ2-5; d_gene: .; v_gene: TRBV7-2; abundance: few; CDR3nt: TGTGCCAGCAGAACGGGTGTATTAGAGACCCAGTACTTC; CDR3aa: CASRTGVLETQYF
j_gene: TRBJ1-5; d_gene: .; v_gene: TRBV4-2; abundance: once; CDR3nt: TGTGCCAGCAGCCCAGACATCAGCGGTCAGCCCCAGCATTTT; CDR3aa: CASSPDISGQPQHF
j_gene: TRBJ2-5; d_gene: TRBD1; v_gene: TRBV7-2; abundance: .; CDR3nt: TGTGCCAGCAGCATCAGGGGGCCACAAGAGACCCAGTACTTC; CDR3aa: CASSIRGPQETQYF
j_gene: TRBJ1-5; d_gene: .; v_gene: TRBV6-6; abundance: .; CDR3nt: TGTGCCAGTTCGCTCTCCGCGTATAGCAATCAGCCCCAGCATTTT; CDR3aa: CASSLSAYSNQPQHF
j_gene: TRBJ1-6; d_gene: TRBD1; v_gene: TRBV11-2; abundance: few; CDR3nt: TGTGCCAGCAGCTTAGGGACAGGCGCTAATTCACCCCTCCACTTT; CDR3aa: CASSLGTGANSPLHF
j_gene: TRBJ2-7; d_gene: TRBD2; v_gene: TRBV7-3; abundance: .; CDR3nt: TGTGCCAGCAGCTTAAATGGACGACTAGCGGGGGGGACCTACGAGCAGTACTTC; CDR3aa: CASSLNGRLAGGTYEQYF